The 17 T cell receptor beta chains in this list originate from one sample, sequenced in a study of blood T cell repertoires in COVID-19. Sequencing used immunoSEQ multiplex PCR; TCRdb keeps in-frame clones, though not all of them. The sample shows nearly 200,000 clones, about 80% of them seen only once. The sequencing sample was made of PBMCs or T cells enriched from blood (not recorded which). These receptors all stem from a man in his forties who had recovered from COVID-19.

The V call is TRBV24-1, the J call TRBJ2-3; D is possibly TRBD2 (5 bases). Germline CDR1 reads KGHDR; CDR2 reads SFDVKD. V was trimmed by 3 bases and J by 2 bases, leaving 11 bases between them. The CDR3 consists of 15 residues. This CDR3 reads CATSDIEGYTDTQYF. As DNA, the CDR3 is TGTGCCACCAGTGATATCGAGGGATACACAGATACGCAGTATTTT.

The J gene is TRBJ1-6, the V gene TRBV27; D call uncertain. Germline V gene sequence: CDR1 MNHEY, CDR2 SMNVEV (reference sequence). This CDR3 has 16 residues. The germline V and J ends were trimmed by 7 bases and 3 bases, with 16 bases remaining between them. CDR3 in amino acids: CASTTRRGLYNSPLHF. The CDR3 coding sequence is TGTGCCAGCACCACCCGCCGGGGTCTCTATAATTCACCCCTCCACTTT.

This clone was observed a single time. V and J are TRBV19 and TRBJ2-5; 10 bases match TRBD1. Per the germline V gene, CDR1 is LNHDA and CDR2 is SQIVND (reference sequence). There are 17 residues in the CDR3. V was pared by 5 bases and J by 5 bases, with 14 bases of the junction left unmatched. DNA of the CDR3: TGTGCCAGTAGTTCCAAGAGGGGGACAGGGGTGGTGGAGACCCAGTACTTC. It encodes CASSSKRGTGVVETQYF.

V is TRBV7-3 and J is TRBJ2-5, with D perhaps matching TRBD1 (6 bases). Per the germline V gene, CDR1 is SGHTA and CDR2 is FQGTGA. The CDR3 totals 14 residues. Trimming pared 5 bases from V and 5 bases from J, leaving 15 bases between. The CDR3 spells CASSPQGLGETQYF. DNA for the CDR3: TGTGCCAGCAGCCCCCAGGGGCTAGGGGAGACCCAGTACTTC.

This clone was counted only a few times. V is TRBV5-1 and J is TRBJ1-3, with 9 bases matching TRBD1. The V gene end was trimmed by 0 bases and the J gene end by 8 bases; junction bases not matched to a gene: 6. CDR3 length: 15 amino acids. Germline lookup yields CDR1 SGHRS and CDR2 YFSETQ. The chain's CDR3 is CASSLEGTGSHTIYF. CDR3 sequence (DNA): TGCGCCAGCAGCTTGGAAGGGACAGGGTCGCACACCATATATTTT.

V usage is TRBV5-1 and J usage is TRBJ1-4; the match to TRBD1 covers 7 bases. V dropped 4 bases and J dropped 5; count of bases not matched to a gene: 2. The germline gives CDR1 SGHRS, CDR2 YFSETQ. The CDR3 totals 13 residues. CDR3 in amino acids: CASSLTGNEKLFF. CDR3 in DNA: TGCGCCAGCAGCCTGACAGGGAATGAAAAACTGTTTTTT. The full variable domain, with the rest looked up from reference TRBV5-1 and TRBJ1-4, is KAGVTQTPRYLIKTRGQQVTLSCSPISGHRSVSWYQQTPGQGLQFLFEYFSETQRNKGNFPGRFSGRQFSNSRSEMNVSTLELGDSALYLCASSLTGNEKLFFGSGTQLSVL.

The chain combines TRBV10-1 with TRBJ1-3; weak D call: TRBD1 (6 bases). This CDR3 contains 18 residues. The ends were cut back, 9 bases at V and 0 bases at J, with 24 bases in the middle. Germline-derived CDR1 and CDR2 are WNHNN and SYGVQD (reference sequence). The DNA for the CDR3 is TGCGCCAGAGGGGTCAGGGGACCGGTACTCCTCTCTGGAAACACCATATATTTT. Protein product: CARGVRGPVLLSGNTIYF.

CDR3 region: CASSVQTEAFF. The CDR3 DNA reads as TGTGCCAGCAGCGTACAGACTGAAGCTTTCTTT. The genes are TRBV7-2 and TRBJ1-1; D is uncertain. Germline values: CDR1 SGHTA, CDR2 FQGNSA. V gave up 5 bases and J gave up 5 bases, with 6 bases separating them. This CDR3 has 11 residues.

The rearrangement joins TRBV7-6 to TRBJ1-1; TRBD1 might be the D (5 bases). V was clipped by 5 bases and J by 4 bases, with 17 bases between them. CDR3 length: 15 amino acids. The germline CDR1 and CDR2 sequences are SGHVS and FNYEAQ. The CDR3 loop reads CASSLSSAGGTEAFF. As DNA, the CDR3 is TGTGCCAGCAGCCTTAGTAGCGCGGGGGGCACTGAAGCTTTCTTT.

The sample holds a few counts of this clone. This chain uses TRBV5-1 with TRBJ2-7, with 8 nucleotides matching TRBD1. Germline values: CDR1 SGHRS, CDR2 YFSETQ. J gave up 4 bases and V 6 bases, and 9 bases lay outside the gene matches. CDR3 size: 14 residues. The CDR3 DNA follows: TGCGCCAGCACCCGAGGACAGGGTGCGTACGAGCAGTACTTC. Protein sequence: CASTRGQGAYEQYF.

The chain recombines TRBV5-1 with TRBJ1-1; D is perhaps TRBD1 (6 bases). Trimming took off 5 bases at V and 0 bases at J, with 14 bases between the two ends. Looked up from germline, CDR1 is SGHRS and CDR2 is YFSETQ. The CDR3 covers 15 residues. The CDR3 sequence is CASRGAGTVNTEAFF. The CDR3 DNA is TGCGCCAGCAGGGGGGCCGGCACAGTGAACACTGAAGCTTTCTTT.

Many counts were recorded for this clone. J is TRBJ2-1 and V is TRBV2, with TRBD2 matching 11 bases. The trim removed 7 bases at V and 3 bases at J, leaving 5 bases unmatched. This CDR3 contains 15 residues. Germline V gene lookup returns CDR1 SNHLY and CDR2 FYNNEI. CDR3 nucleotide sequence: TGTGCCAGCACACTAGCGGGGGTCTTCTACAATGAGCAGTTCTTC. It yields the protein CASTLAGVFYNEQFF.

This chain's CDR3 is CASNKYRGGGASDTQYF. CDR3 bases: TGTGCCAGCAACAAATACCGGGGCGGGGGGGCCTCGGATACGCAGTATTTT. The rearrangement joins TRBV7-2 to TRBJ2-3; 9 bases align to TRBD2. V lost 7 bases to trimming and J lost 6 bases; unmatched junction nucleotides: 17. The CDR3 has 17 residues. From germline, CDR1 is SGHTA and CDR2 FQGNSA.

The chain carries TRBV4-3 and TRBJ2-7, with 8 bases fitting TRBD1. CDR1 and CDR2 (germline): LGHNA, YSLEER. V lost 8 bases and J lost 3; bases outside the gene matches: 12. The CDR3 extends over 15 amino acids. CDR3 sequence: CASGPGAGGSYEQYF. The CDR3 DNA sequence: TGCGCCAGCGGACCCGGAGCAGGGGGCAGCTACGAGCAGTACTTC.

This chain joins TRBV20-1 and TRBJ2-7; D possibly corresponds to TRBD2 (5 bases). In germline, CDR1 is DFQATT, CDR2 SNEGSKA (reference sequence). Trimming stripped 4 bases from V and 4 bases from J, with 8 bases between. The CDR3 runs to 11 residues. In nucleotides, the CDR3 is TGCAGTGCTACTGGCGGGTACGAGCAGTACTTC. It translates to CSATGGYEQYF.

The rearrangement joins TRBV7-9 to TRBJ1-3, with D unclear. CDR1 is SEHNR, CDR2 FQNEAQ, per germline (reference sequence). Trimming pared 2 bases from V and 8 bases from J, leaving 19 bases between. The CDR3 extends over 16 amino acids. CDR3 in DNA: TGTGCCAGCAGCTTATATCCTTGGAAGGGTAGCGACACCATATATTTT. This gives the protein CASSLYPWKGSDTIYF.

The rearrangement joins TRBV7-2 to TRBJ1-4, with D tentatively TRBD1 (5 bases). CDR1 SGHTA and CDR2 FQGNSA come from the germline V gene. Trimming removed 1 base at V and 10 bases at J, with 10 bases between. This CDR3 spans 13 amino acids. CDR3 protein: CASSLEYGGKLFF. CDR3 DNA: TGTGCCAGCAGCTTAGAGTACGGGGGAAAACTGTTTTTT.